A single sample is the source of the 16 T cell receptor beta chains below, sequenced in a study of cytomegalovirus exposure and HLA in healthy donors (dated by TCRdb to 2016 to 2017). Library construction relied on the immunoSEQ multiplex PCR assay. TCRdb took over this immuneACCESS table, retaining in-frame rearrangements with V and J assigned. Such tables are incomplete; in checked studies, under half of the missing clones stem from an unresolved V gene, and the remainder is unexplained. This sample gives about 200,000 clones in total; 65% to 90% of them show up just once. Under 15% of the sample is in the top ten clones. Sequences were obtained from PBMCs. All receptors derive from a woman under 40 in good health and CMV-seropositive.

In DNA, the CDR3 is TGTGCCAGCAGCCCCGTGGCTGCTAGCTCCTACGAGCAGTACTTC. Translated, it gives CASSPVAASSYEQYF. The chain combines TRBV5-6 with TRBJ2-7, with D unresolved. CDR3 length equals 15 residues. The V end was cut by 4 bases, the J end by 0 bases, with 14 bases between. Per the germline V gene, CDR1 is SGHDT and CDR2 is YYEEEE.

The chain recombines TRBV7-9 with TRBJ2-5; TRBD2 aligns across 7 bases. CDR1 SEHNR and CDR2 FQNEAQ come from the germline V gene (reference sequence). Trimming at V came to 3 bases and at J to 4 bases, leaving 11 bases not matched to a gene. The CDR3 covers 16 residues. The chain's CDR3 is CASSFGRERNGETQYF. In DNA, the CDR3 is TGTGCCAGCAGCTTTGGGCGGGAGCGTAACGGAGAGACCCAGTACTTC.

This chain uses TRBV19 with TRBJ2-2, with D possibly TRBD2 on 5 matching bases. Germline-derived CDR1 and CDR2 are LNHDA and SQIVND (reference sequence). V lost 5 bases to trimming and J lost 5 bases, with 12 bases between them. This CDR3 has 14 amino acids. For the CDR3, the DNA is TGTGCCAGTAGTCAACTCGGAGGTACCGGGGAGCTGTTTTTT. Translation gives CASSQLGGTGELFF. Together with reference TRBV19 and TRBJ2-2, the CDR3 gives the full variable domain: DGGITQSPKYLFRKEGQNVTLSCEQNLNHDAMYWYRQDPGQGLRLIYYSQIVNDFQKGDIAEGYSVSREKKESFPLTVTSAQKNPTAFYLCASSQLGGTGELFFGEGSRLTVL.

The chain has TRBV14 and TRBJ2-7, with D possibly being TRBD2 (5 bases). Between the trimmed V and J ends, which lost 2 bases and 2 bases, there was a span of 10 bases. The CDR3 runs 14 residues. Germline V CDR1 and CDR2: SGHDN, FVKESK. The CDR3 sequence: CASSQQDGTYEQYF. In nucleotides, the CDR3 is TGTGCCAGCAGCCAACAGGACGGGACCTACGAGCAGTACTTC.

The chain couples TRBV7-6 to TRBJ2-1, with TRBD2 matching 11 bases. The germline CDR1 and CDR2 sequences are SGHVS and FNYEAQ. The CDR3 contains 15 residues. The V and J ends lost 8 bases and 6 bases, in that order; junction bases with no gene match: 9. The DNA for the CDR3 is TGTGCCAGCGGACCCTTAGCGGGAGGGCCCAATGAGCAGTTCTTC. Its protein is CASGPLAGGPNEQFF. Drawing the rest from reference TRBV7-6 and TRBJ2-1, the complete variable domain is GAGVSQSPRYKVTKRGQDVALRCDPISGHVSLYWYRQALGQGPEFLTYFNYEAQQDKSGLPNDRFSAERPEGSISTLTIQRTEQRDSAMYRCASGPLAGGPNEQFFGPGTRLTVL.

The CDR3 bases are TGCGCCAGCAGCCAAGAAGTCCGGAGTCGTGAGACCCAGTACTTC. Protein sequence: CASSQEVRSRETQYF. V is TRBV4-1 and J is TRBJ2-5; no reliable D call. The CDR3 runs to 15 residues. V was pared by 0 bases and J by 5 bases, with 13 bases between. Germline loops: CDR1 MGHRA, CDR2 YSYEKL.

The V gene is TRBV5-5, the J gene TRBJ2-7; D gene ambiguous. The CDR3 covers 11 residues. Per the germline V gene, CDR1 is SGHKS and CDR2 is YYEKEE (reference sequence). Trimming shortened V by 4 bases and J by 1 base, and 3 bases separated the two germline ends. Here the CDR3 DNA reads TGTGCCAGCAGCGCGTCCTACGAGCAGTACTTC. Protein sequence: CASSASYEQYF.

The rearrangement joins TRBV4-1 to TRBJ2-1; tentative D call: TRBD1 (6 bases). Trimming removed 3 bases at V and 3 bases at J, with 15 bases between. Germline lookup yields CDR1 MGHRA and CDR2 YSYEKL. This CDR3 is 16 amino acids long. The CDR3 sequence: CASSQARGNSYNEQFF. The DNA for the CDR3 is TGCGCCAGCAGCCAGGCCAGGGGAAATAGCTACAATGAGCAGTTCTTC.

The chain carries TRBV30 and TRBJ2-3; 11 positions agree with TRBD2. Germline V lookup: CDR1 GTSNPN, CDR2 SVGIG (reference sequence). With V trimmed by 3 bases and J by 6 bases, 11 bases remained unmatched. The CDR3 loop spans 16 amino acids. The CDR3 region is CAWSPRRLAGSDTQYF. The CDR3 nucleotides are TGTGCCTGGAGCCCTAGAAGACTAGCGGGATCCGATACGCAGTATTTT.

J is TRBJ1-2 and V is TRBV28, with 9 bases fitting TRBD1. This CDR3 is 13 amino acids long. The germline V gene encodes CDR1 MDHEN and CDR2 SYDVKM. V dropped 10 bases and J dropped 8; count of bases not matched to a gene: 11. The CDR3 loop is CATRDRVLEGYTF. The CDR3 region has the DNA TGTGCCACCCGGGACAGGGTGTTAGAGGGCTACACCTTC.

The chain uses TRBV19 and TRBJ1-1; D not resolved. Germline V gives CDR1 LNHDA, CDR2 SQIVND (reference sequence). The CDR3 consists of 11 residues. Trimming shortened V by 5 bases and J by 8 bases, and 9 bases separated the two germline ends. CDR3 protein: CASSLTTEAFF. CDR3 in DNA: TGTGCCAGTAGTCTTACAACGGAAGCTTTCTTT.

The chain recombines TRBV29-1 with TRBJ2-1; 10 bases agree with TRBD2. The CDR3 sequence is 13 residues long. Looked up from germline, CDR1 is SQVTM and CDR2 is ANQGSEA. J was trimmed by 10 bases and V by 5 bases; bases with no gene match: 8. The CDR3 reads CSVLVAGGGEQFF. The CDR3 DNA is TGCAGCGTTTTAGTAGCGGGAGGAGGCGAGCAGTTCTTC.

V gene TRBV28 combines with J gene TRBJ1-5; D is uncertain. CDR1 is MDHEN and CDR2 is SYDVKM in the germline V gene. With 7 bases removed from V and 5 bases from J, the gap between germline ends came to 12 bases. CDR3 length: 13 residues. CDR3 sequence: CASTLGRDQPQHF. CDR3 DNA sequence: TGTGCCAGCACCTTAGGGAGGGATCAGCCCCAGCATTTT.

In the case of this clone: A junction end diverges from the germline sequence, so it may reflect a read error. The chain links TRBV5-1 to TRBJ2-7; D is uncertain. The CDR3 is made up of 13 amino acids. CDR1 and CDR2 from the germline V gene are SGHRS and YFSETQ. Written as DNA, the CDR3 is TGCGCCAGCAGGTTGGGTAACTACGACGAGCAGTACTTC. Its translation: CASRLGNYDEQYF.

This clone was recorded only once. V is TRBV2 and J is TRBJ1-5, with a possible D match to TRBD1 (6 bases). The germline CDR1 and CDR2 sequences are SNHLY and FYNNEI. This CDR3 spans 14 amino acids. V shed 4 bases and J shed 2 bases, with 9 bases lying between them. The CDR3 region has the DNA TGTGCCAGCAGTGTCGCAGGGGGCAATCAGCCCCAGCATTTT. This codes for CASSVAGGNQPQHF.

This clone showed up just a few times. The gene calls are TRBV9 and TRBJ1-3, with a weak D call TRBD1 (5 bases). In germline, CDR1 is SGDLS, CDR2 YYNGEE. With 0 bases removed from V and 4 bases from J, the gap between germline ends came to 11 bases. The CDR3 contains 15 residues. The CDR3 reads CASSVAPGEGNTIYF. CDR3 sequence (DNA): TGTGCCAGCAGCGTAGCCCCGGGGGAAGGAAACACCATATATTTT. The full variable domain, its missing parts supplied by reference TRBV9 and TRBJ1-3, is DSGVTQTPKHLITATGQRVTLRCSPRSGDLSVYWYQQSLDQGLQFLIQYYNGEERAKGNILERFSAQQFPDLHSELNLSSLELGDSALYFCASSVAPGEGNTIYFGEGSWLTVV.